This T cell receptor (beta chain) was observed in a study of blood T cell repertoires in COVID-19. CDR1 and CDR2 from the germline V gene are LNHNV and YYDKDF (reference sequence). The CDR3 has 13 amino acids. Trimming removed 6 bases at V and 8 bases at J, with 14 bases between. The repertoire was sequenced with immunoSEQ multiplex PCR; TCRdb's copy has only in-frame clones and lacks some. Of 27,000 or so clones listed, approximately 83% are singletons. The V call is TRBV15, the J call TRBJ1-3; D gene ambiguous. The TCR originated in a man between 65 and 79 years old with acute or convalescent COVID-19. The sample taken for sequencing was peripheral blood. In DNA form, the CDR3 reads TGTGCCACCAGAGAGAACCCCGGGGACACCATATATTTT. Its translation: CATRENPGDTIYF.